This TCR beta chain was found in a study of OX40 agonist ivuxolimab in advanced cancers. Study details: Mean age around 60 years, range about 23 to 79; around 80% male.

The study's findings and limits: Doses of 0.1 to 3.0 mg/kg were accompanied by clonal expansion of CD4+ and CD8+ blood T cells by week 6.

Clones were read by immunoSEQ multiplex PCR, and TCRdb kept only the in-frame ones, dropping some. The sample has approximately 41,000 clones, around 81% seen once. Exclusion applied to patients with autoimmune disease history or systemic immunosuppression. CDR1 GTSNPN and CDR2 SVGIG come from the germline V gene (reference sequence). Trimming cost V 3 bases and J 1 base, with 7 bases left between them. The CDR3 loop spans 13 amino acids. Note on this clone: The target antigen is unknown.

The starting material was CD4+ or CD8+ T cells sorted from blood, obtained in a trial of the OX40 agonist ivuxolimab. The TCR sequence derives from an adult with an advanced solid tumor such as melanoma, head and neck, liver or kidney cancer. V is TRBV30 and J is TRBJ1-5; D uncertain. The CDR3 DNA is TGTGCCTGGAGCGGGATAAGCAATCAGCCCCAGCATTTT. Translated: CAWSGISNQPQHF.